A selection of T cell receptor beta chains follows, all from one sample in a study of Graves' ophthalmopathy and Graves' hyperthyroidism. TCRdb re-called the multiplex PCR reads through MiXCR, storing one row per CDR3 protein. The sample lists under 400,000 distinct CDR3 sequences, roughly a sixth occurring once. The sample was peripheral blood. These receptors were taken from an adult man with Graves' ophthalmopathy. The CDR3 runs from the conserved cysteine through the conserved F or W. The order of the fields is J gene, D gene, V gene, clone size, CDR3 DNA, CDR3 protein. D genes are given only for firm matches. The size of a clone is reported for some rows only, either as once, few or many, or as a class for expanded clones.

J gene: TRBJ2-7; D gene: -; V gene: TRBV7-3; clone size: -; CDR3 DNA: TGTGCCAGCAGCCCTATTCAGGGTGGCGAGCAGTACTTC; CDR3 protein: CASSPIQGGEQYF
J gene: TRBJ2-5; D gene: -; V gene: TRBV7-2; clone size: many; CDR3 DNA: TGTGCCAGCAGCACCGGGACGGAGGAGACCCAGTACTTC; CDR3 protein: CASSTGTEETQYF
J gene: TRBJ2-7; D gene: -; V gene: TRBV12-3/TRBV12-4; clone size: -; CDR3 DNA: TGTGCCAGCAGCGCGAGGGTCCGATTTTACGAGCAGTACTTC; CDR3 protein: CASSARVRFYEQYF
J gene: TRBJ2-7; D gene: -; V gene: TRBV20-1; clone size: many; CDR3 DNA: TGCAGTGGTACCCGGGGCGGTCCCTCCTACGAGCAGTACTTC; CDR3 protein: CSGTRGGPSYEQYF
J gene: TRBJ1-6; D gene: TRBD1; V gene: TRBV9; clone size: many; CDR3 DNA: TGTGCCAGCAGCGTATATGACAGGGCTTCACCCCTCCACTTT; CDR3 protein: CASSVYDRASPLHF
J gene: TRBJ2-7; D gene: TRBD2; V gene: TRBV2; clone size: -; CDR3 DNA: TGTGCCAGCAGTCAAGGCCTAGCGGGACCCTCCTACGAGCAGTACTTC; CDR3 protein: CASSQGLAGPSYEQYF
J gene: TRBJ1-1; D gene: TRBD1; V gene: TRBV24-1; clone size: many; CDR3 DNA: TGTGCCACCTGTTCGGGAGGGACAGAAAACACTGAAGCTTTCTTT; CDR3 protein: CATCSGGTENTEAFF
J gene: TRBJ2-7; D gene: -; V gene: TRBV7-2; clone size: many; CDR3 DNA: TGTGCCAGCAGCTTACAGAGCGGACTCGAGCAGTACTTC; CDR3 protein: CASSLQSGLEQYF
J gene: TRBJ1-5; D gene: -; V gene: TRBV6-1; clone size: many; CDR3 DNA: TGTGCCAGCAGCCCAATTATCGGGGTAAGCAATCAGCCCCAGCATTTT; CDR3 protein: CASSPIIGVSNQPQHF
J gene: TRBJ2-5; D gene: -; V gene: TRBV11-2; clone size: -; CDR3 DNA: TGTGCCAGCAGCTTAGACTACCAGGTCCAAGAGACCCAGTACTTC; CDR3 protein: CASSLDYQVQETQYF
J gene: TRBJ1-3; D gene: -; V gene: TRBV15; clone size: many; CDR3 DNA: TGTGCCACCAGCAGAGACATTGGGATTAGAAACACCATATATTTT; CDR3 protein: CATSRDIGIRNTIYF
J gene: TRBJ1-1; D gene: -; V gene: TRBV14; clone size: -; CDR3 DNA: TGTGCCAGCAGCCAAGGGGGAGGACCTGCTGAAGCTTTCTTT; CDR3 protein: CASSQGGGPAEAFF